This note documents a single T cell receptor (beta chain) sequence. Its cognate antigen is unknown. This specimen belongs to a study of cytomegalovirus exposure and HLA in healthy donors. Amplification used 60 Vbeta primers and 13 Jbeta primers. Method: immunoSEQ multiplex PCR; TCRdb's copy keeps in-frame clones and lacks some. The sample carries approximately 190,000 clones, approximately 84% recorded once. Study-level results: Reports showed the classifier diagnosing cytomegalovirus status with high specificity and sensitivity.

The TCR comes from a man aged 45-65 years in good health and CMV-seronegative. Material: PBMCs.

The CDR3 DNA reads as TGTGCCTGGAGTGTACTCGAAAAACTGTTTTTT. Translating gives CAWSVLEKLFF. The genes are TRBV30 and TRBJ1-4; D ambiguous. V was shortened by 0 bases and J by 8 bases, with 4 bases between the two germline ends. This CDR3 region has 11 residues. Germline assignment: CDR1 GTSNPN and CDR2 SVGIG (reference sequence).